This T cell receptor beta chain was captured by sequencing in a study of T-cell memory formation after mild COVID-19. Study-wide context: Clustering of TCRs was largely donor specific.

From 5'RACE with constant-segment primers came TCR alpha and TCR beta cDNA libraries that carried sample barcodes and UMIs. One entry per CDR3 protein results from TCRdb running MiXCR on the 5' RACE reads. The sample holds about 290,000 distinct CDR3 sequences; 15% are singletons and the top ten take 22%. The V gene's germline CDR1 is SGHDN and CDR2 FVKESK. The CDR3 is 12 amino acids. The germline V and J ends were trimmed by 4 bases and 5 bases, with 8 bases remaining between them. Study results and limitations: Pre-infection memory contained some responding clones, which suggested that cross-reactive memory had joined.

Note on this clonotype: Its target is not known.

The gene calls are TRBV14 and TRBJ1-2; TRBD1 is a possible D gene (5 bases). The source is a young man who had mild COVID-19 (a few samples of this study predate the infection). Cell type and time point are not known. The sample comprised PBMCs or a T cell subset sorted from them (not recorded which). CDR3 protein: CASSRGSYGYTF. The CDR3 DNA sequence: TGTGCCAGCAGCCGGGGGTCATATGGCTACACCTTC.